This T cell receptor beta chain was obtained from a study of cytotoxic CD8 clonotypes in ibrutinib-treated CLL. Looking at the study overall: Response samples were drawn at a median of roughly 13 months of treatment, range 6 to 36.

Study results and limitations: Sustained-remission and progressing patients diverged in sampling times. The clonality went up when patients responded to ibrutinib and dropped back toward baseline at progression.

Only in-frame clones appear in the TCRdb table, and some are missing; sequencing was by immunoSEQ multiplex PCR. Among over 130,000 clones listed, 70% to 90% were seen once. Details on this clone: What it binds is unknown.

The germline CDR1 and CDR2 sequences are SGHDT and YYEEEE. This CDR3 is built from 16 residues. Trimming cost V 3 bases and J 4 bases, with 20 bases left between them. The specimen comprised PBMCs, sampled after 36 months of ibrutinib treatment. The chain is built from TRBV5-6 and TRBJ2-7, with unresolved D. This clonotype originated in a human donor with chronic lymphocytic leukemia. CDR3 loop: CASSSAYGWPKYEQYF. As DNA, the CDR3 is TGTGCCAGCAGCTCGGCGTATGGTTGGCCCAAATACGAGCAGTACTTC.